The 17 T cell receptor beta chains given below trace back to one sample, sequenced in a study of T cells after posttransplantation cyclophosphamide. A marrow graft followed busulfan-fludarabine conditioning, with cyclophosphamide on days +3 and +4. Sequencing was performed with immunoSEQ multiplex PCR; in TCRdb, only in-frame clones are kept and a portion is missing. Recorded here are a few thousand clones, none singletons. Sequencing was performed on PBMCs, taken after allogeneic stem cell transplant with posttransplant cyclophosphamide. The receptor source for this set is a female patient in her thirties or forties who received an allogeneic stem cell transplant from an unrelated donor, was CMV-positive, and had acute and chronic GVHD. Among the T cells, some may be from the graft donor.

The table lists this clone with many counts. The genes are TRBV10-3 and TRBJ2-3; 12 bases map to TRBD1. V lost 11 bases to trimming and J lost 3 bases; unmatched junction nucleotides: 12. Germline CDR1 is ENHRY and CDR2 is SYGVKD. The CDR3 loop spans 16 amino acids. CDR3 in amino acids: CAAAKSGQGATDTQYF. In DNA form, the CDR3 reads TGTGCCGCCGCTAAATCGGGACAGGGGGCAACAGATACGCAGTATTTT.

By proportion, this clone is medium-sized (0.01 to 0.1%). The chain uses TRBV4-2 and TRBJ2-3; D not resolved. The V end lost 0 bases, the J end lost 0 bases, and 4 bases lay between the germline ends. From germline, CDR1 is LGHNA and CDR2 YNFKEQ. CDR3 size: 14 residues. CDR3 sequence reads: CASSQDLSTDTQYF. The CDR3 DNA sequence: TGTGCCAGCAGCCAAGACCTCAGCACAGATACGCAGTATTTT.

Ten or more counts support this clone. The V and J genes are TRBV11-3 and TRBJ2-2; the D is unclear. From germline, CDR1 is SGHNT and CDR2 YENEEA. Trimming took 2 bases from V and 7 from J, leaving 14 bases between them. This CDR3 has 15 residues. CDR3 residues: CASSLRGSRGGELFF. In DNA form, the CDR3 reads TGTGCCAGCAGCTTACGAGGTAGCCGTGGCGGGGAGCTGTTTTTT.

This clone has ten or more counts. J is TRBJ1-1 and V is TRBV25-1; 10 bases line up with TRBD1. The CDR3 contains 14 residues. The germline V gene encodes CDR1 MGHDK and CDR2 SYGVNS. Losses at the gene ends were 6 bases for V and 5 bases for J; bases not matched to a gene: 6. CDR3 loop: CASRKTGGKTEAFF. CDR3 DNA sequence: TGTGCCAGCAGGAAGACAGGGGGCAAGACTGAAGCTTTCTTT.

This clone was recorded many times. The rearrangement joins TRBV6-6 to TRBJ2-7; D may be TRBD1 (5 bases). V gave up 6 bases and J gave up 3 bases, with 12 bases separating them. Per the germline V gene, CDR1 is MNHNY and CDR2 is SVGAGI (reference sequence). The CDR3 runs to 13 residues. CDR3 sequence (DNA): TGTGCCAGCAGCCCTACCCAGGGCTACGAGCAGTACTTC. Translation gives CASSPTQGYEQYF.

This clone is medium-sized (0.01 to 0.1%) in the sample. The chain uses TRBV10-3 and TRBJ2-1; TRBD2 matches 10 bases. Germline V lookup: CDR1 ENHRY, CDR2 SYGVKD. Losses at the gene ends were 3 bases for V and 8 bases for J; bases not matched to a gene: 7. CDR3 length: 15 amino acids. DNA for the CDR3: TGTGCCATCAGTGAATCTAGCGGGAGAATAGATGAGCAGTTCTTC. Its translation is CAISESSGRIDEQFF.

This clone came up many times. The chain recombines TRBV4-2 with TRBJ2-5; D perhaps matches TRBD1 (6 bases). Germline CDR1 LGHNA, CDR2 YNFKEQ. Trimming took off 6 bases at V and 4 bases at J, with 15 bases between the two ends. The CDR3 is 14 residues long. CDR3 residues: CASSPRGGRETQYF. For the CDR3, the DNA is TGTGCCAGCAGTCCTAGAGGGGGACGAGAGACCCAGTACTTC.

Ten or more counts support this clone. The chain couples TRBV6-5 to TRBJ1-1, with 8 bases lining up with TRBD1. The germline V gene encodes CDR1 MNHEY and CDR2 SVGAGI. The CDR3 spans 14 residues. V was clipped by 7 bases and J by 4 bases; unmatched bases: 8. CDR3 residues: CASKPQGEATEAFF. CDR3 DNA: TGTGCCAGCAAGCCACAGGGGGAGGCCACTGAAGCTTTCTTT.

At least ten counts were recorded for this clone. This rearrangement joins TRBV5-1 to TRBJ2-1; 13 bases are a match to TRBD2. V was clipped by 5 bases and J by 0 bases; unmatched bases: 5. The CDR3 length is 17 residues. The germline V gene encodes CDR1 SGHRS and CDR2 YFSETQ. As DNA, the CDR3 is TGCGCCAGCAGTGGGGGACTAGCGGGGTTCTCCTACAATGAGCAGTTCTTC. It codes for CASSGGLAGFSYNEQFF. Filled out from reference TRBV5-1 and TRBJ2-1, the complete variable domain reads KAGVTQTPRYLIKTRGQQVTLSCSPISGHRSVSWYQQTPGQGLQFLFEYFSETQRNKGNFPGRFSGRQFSNSRSEMNVSTLELGDSALYLCASSGGLAGFSYNEQFFGPGTRLTVL.

This clone was observed many times. This chain joins TRBV2 and TRBJ1-5; unclear D gene. Looked up from germline, CDR1 is SNHLY and CDR2 is FYNNEI. The CDR3 loop spans 14 amino acids. V dropped 4 bases and J dropped 0 bases, with 7 bases sitting between them. CDR3 in amino acids: CASSGYLSNQPQHF. In DNA, the CDR3 is TGTGCCAGCAGTGGCTACCTTAGCAATCAGCCCCAGCATTTT. The variable domain in full, completed from reference TRBV2 and TRBJ1-5, reads EPEVTQTPSHQVTQMGQEVILRCVPISNHLYFYWYRQILGQKVEFLVSFYNNEISEKSEIFDDQFSVERPDGSNFTLKIRSTKLEDSAMYFCASSGYLSNQPQHFGDGTRLSIL.

This clone showed up many times. This rearrangement joins TRBV18 to TRBJ2-4; 14 nucleotides agree with TRBD2. The germline gives CDR1 KGHSH, CDR2 LQKENI. Trimming at V came to 6 bases and at J to 5 bases, leaving 3 bases not matched to a gene. The CDR3 is 15 residues long. CDR3 nucleotides: TGTGCCAGCTCGCCGGGACTAGCGGGAGAAAACATTCAGTACTTC. Its protein product is CASSPGLAGENIQYF.

This clone was found many times. CDR3 DNA: TGTGCCAGCAGCTCTGCCCTTGGAGGGACTAGCGACACCTACGAGCAGTACTTC. Translation gives CASSSALGGTSDTYEQYF. The chain couples TRBV7-9 to TRBJ2-7; 10 positions match TRBD2. With 4 bases clipped from V and 2 bases from J, the junction kept 14 bases outside the gene matches. The CDR3 runs to 18 residues. Per the germline V gene, CDR1 is SEHNR and CDR2 is FQNEAQ (reference sequence).

Ten or more counts support this clone. The CDR3 DNA reads as TGTGCCAGCAGCGCGTACTACGAGCAGTACTTC. It codes for CASSAYYEQYF. The chain combines TRBV14 with TRBJ2-7; D gene uncertain. Germline V gives CDR1 SGHDN, CDR2 FVKESK. V was cut by 5 bases and J by 3 bases, with 5 bases left in between. The CDR3 spans 11 residues.

This clone was observed at least ten times. The rearrangement uses TRBV18 and TRBJ2-7; D is unclear. Germline assignment: CDR1 KGHSH and CDR2 LQKENI. The CDR3 is made up of 14 amino acids. V shed 0 bases and J shed 2 bases, with 8 bases lying between them. The CDR3 coding sequence is TGTGCCAGCTCACCACCATACAGTCCCTACGAGCAGTACTTC. It is translated as CASSPPYSPYEQYF.

This clone was observed many times. The chain carries TRBV27 and TRBJ2-2; the match to TRBD2 covers 9 bases. The CDR3 loop spans 16 amino acids. From germline, CDR1 is MNHEY and CDR2 SMNVEV (reference sequence). The J segment lost 0 bases and the V segment lost 5 bases, leaving 4 bases of the junction unmatched. The CDR3 coding sequence is TGTGCCAGCAGTGTGAGACTAGCGGCGAACACCGGGGAGCTGTTTTTT. This sequence encodes CASSVRLAANTGELFF.

The table lists this clone with many counts. The chain carries TRBV9 and TRBJ2-5; weak D call: TRBD1 (5 bases). With 0 bases removed from V and 4 bases from J, the gap between germline ends came to 16 bases. CDR1 and CDR2 from the germline V gene are SGDLS and YYNGEE. CDR3 length equals 16 residues. The CDR3 loop is CASSVGGNPWAETQYF. CDR3 bases: TGTGCCAGCAGCGTAGGGGGCAATCCCTGGGCAGAGACCCAGTACTTC.

This clone has ten or more counts. The chain is built from TRBV5-6 and TRBJ2-1; TRBD2 is a possible D gene (6 bases). The germline V and J ends were trimmed by 2 bases and 2 bases, with 14 bases remaining between them. The V gene's germline CDR1 is SGHDT and CDR2 YYEEEE. This CDR3 contains 16 residues. CDR3 nucleotides: TGTGCCAGCAGCTTTACCCCGGGGGTTACCTACAATGAGCAGTTCTTC. Translating gives CASSFTPGVTYNEQFF.